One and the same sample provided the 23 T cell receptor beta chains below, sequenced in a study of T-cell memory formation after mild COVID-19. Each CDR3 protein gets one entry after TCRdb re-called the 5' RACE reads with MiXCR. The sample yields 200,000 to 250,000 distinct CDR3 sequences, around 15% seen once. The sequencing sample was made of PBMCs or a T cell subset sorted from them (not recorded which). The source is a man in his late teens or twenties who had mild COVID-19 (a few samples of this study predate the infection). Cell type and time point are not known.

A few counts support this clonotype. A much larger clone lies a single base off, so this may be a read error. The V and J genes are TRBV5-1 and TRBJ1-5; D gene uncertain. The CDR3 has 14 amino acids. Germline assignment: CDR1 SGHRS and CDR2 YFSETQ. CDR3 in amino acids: CASSLAEGGQRQHF. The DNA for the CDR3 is TGCGCCAGCAGCTTGGCCGAGGGTGGTCAGCGCCAGCATTTT.

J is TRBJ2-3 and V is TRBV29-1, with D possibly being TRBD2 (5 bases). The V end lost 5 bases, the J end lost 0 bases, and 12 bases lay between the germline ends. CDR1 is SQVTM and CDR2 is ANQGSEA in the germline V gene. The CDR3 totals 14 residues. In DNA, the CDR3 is TGCAGCGTTTTGGAGGCCTCTAGCACAGATACGCAGTATTTT. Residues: CSVLEASSTDTQYF.

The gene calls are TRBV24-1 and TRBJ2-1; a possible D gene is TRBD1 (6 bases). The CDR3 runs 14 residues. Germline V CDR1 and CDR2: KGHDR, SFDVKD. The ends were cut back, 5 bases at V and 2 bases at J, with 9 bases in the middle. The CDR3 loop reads CATSVGDTYNEQFF. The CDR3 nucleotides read TGTGCCACCAGTGTAGGGGACACCTACAATGAGCAGTTCTTC.

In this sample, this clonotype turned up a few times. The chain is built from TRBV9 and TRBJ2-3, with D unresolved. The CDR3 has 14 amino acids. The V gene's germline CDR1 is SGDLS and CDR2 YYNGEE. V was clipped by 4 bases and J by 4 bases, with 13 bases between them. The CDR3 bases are TGTGCCAGCAGCCCCTTAGTAGGTCCAGATACGCAGTATTTT. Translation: CASSPLVGPDTQYF.

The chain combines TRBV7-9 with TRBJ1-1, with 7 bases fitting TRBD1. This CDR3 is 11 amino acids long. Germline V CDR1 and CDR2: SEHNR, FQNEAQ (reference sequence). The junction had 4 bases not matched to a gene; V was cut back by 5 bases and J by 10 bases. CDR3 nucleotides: TGTGCCAGCAGCAGCAGGGACAGAGCTTTCTTT. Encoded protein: CASSSRDRAFF.

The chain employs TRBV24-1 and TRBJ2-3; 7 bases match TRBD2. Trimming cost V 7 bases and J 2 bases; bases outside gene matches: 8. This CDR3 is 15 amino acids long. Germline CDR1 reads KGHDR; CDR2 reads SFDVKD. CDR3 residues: CATRPTSAFTDTQYF. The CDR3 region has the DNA TGTGCCACCAGGCCTACTAGCGCATTCACAGATACGCAGTATTTT.

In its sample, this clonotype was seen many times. Here the CDR3 DNA reads TGTGCCAGCAACCCCGGGGACCAAGAGACCCAGTACTTC. It translates to CASNPGDQETQYF. V gene TRBV7-8 combines with J gene TRBJ2-5; tentative D call: TRBD2 (5 bases). There are 13 residues in the CDR3. Per the germline V gene, CDR1 is SGHVS and CDR2 is FQNEAQ. The V and J ends lost 7 bases and 0 bases respectively, with 9 bases between them.

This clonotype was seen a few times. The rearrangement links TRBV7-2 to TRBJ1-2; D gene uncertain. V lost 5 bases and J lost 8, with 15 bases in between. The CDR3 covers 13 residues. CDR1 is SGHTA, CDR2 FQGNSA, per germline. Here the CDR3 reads CASSQNWVGGYTF. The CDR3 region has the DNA TGTGCCAGCAGCCAGAATTGGGTTGGGGGCTACACCTTC.

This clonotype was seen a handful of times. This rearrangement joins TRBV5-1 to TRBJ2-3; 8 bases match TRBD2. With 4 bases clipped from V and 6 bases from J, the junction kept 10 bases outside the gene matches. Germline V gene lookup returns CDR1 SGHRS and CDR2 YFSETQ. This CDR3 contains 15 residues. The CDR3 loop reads CASSSPQAGGDTQYF. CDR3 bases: TGCGCCAGCAGCAGTCCCCAGGCGGGAGGCGATACGCAGTATTTT.

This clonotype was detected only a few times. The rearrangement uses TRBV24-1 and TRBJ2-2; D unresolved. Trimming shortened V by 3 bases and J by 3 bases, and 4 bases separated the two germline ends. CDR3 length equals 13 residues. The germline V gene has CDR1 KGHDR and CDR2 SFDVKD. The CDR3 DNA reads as TGTGCCACCAGTGATCCTTACACCGGGGAGCTGTTTTTT. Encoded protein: CATSDPYTGELFF.

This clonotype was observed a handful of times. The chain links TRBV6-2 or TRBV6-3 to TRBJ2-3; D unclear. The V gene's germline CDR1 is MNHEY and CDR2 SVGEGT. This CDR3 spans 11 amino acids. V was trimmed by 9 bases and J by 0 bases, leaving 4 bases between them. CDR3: CASLSTDTQYF. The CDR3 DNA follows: TGTGCCAGTCTAAGCACAGATACGCAGTATTTT.

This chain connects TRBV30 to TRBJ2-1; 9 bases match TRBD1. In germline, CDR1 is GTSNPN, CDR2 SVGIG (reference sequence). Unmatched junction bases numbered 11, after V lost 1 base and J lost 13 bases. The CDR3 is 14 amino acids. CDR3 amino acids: CAWSGTGTGSIQFF. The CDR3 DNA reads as TGTGCCTGGAGTGGAACGGGGACAGGGTCGATACAGTTCTTC.

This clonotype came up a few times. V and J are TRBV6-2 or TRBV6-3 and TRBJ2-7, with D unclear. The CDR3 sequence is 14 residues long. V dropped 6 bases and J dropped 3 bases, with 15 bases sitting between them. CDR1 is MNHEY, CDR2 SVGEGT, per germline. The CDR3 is CASSQDADFYEQYV. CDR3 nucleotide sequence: TGTGCCAGCAGCCAAGACGCAGATTTCTACGAGCAGTACGTC.

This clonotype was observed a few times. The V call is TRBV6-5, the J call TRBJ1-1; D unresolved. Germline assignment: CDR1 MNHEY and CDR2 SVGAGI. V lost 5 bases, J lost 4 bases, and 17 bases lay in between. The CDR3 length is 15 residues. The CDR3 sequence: CASSKRPIPGTEAFF. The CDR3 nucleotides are TGTGCCAGCAGTAAGCGTCCCATTCCTGGCACTGAAGCTTTCTTT.

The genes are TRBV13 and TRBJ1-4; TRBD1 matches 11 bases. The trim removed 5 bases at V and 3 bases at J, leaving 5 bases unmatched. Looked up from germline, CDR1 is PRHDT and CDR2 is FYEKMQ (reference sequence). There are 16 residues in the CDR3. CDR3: CASSPGQGVANEKLFF. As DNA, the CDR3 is TGTGCCAGCAGCCCGGGACAGGGGGTAGCTAATGAAAAACTGTTTTTT.

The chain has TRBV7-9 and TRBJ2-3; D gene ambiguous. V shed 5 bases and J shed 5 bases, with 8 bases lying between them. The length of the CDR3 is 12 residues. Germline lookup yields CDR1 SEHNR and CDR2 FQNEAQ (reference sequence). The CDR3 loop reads CASSLVEDTQYF. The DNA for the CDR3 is TGTGCCAGCAGCCTAGTGGAAGATACGCAGTATTTT.

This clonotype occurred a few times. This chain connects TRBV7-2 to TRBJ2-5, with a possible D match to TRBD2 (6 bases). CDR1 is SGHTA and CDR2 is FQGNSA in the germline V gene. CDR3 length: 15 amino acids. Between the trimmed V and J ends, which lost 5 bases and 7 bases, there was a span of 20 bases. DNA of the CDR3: TGTGCCAGCAGCCCCCTGGGCAGCGTGGGGGGGACCCAGTACTTC. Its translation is CASSPLGSVGGTQYF.

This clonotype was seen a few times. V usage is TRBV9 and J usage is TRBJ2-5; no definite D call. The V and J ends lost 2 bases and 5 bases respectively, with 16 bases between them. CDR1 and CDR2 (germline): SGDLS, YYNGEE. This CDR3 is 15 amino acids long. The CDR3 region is CASSVSSTMGETQYF. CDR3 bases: TGTGCCAGCAGCGTTTCCTCCACAATGGGGGAGACCCAGTACTTC.

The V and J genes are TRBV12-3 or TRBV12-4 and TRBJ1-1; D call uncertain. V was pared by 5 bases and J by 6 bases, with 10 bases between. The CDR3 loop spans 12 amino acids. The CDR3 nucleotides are TGTGCCAGCAGTGACGGTTGGTCTGAAGCTTTCTTT. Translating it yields CASSDGWSEAFF.

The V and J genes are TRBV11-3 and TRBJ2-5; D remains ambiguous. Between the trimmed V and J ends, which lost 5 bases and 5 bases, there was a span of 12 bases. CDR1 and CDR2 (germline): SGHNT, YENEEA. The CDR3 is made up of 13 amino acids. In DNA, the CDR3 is TGTGCCAGCAGCCTCCGACACTCCGAGACCCAGTACTTC. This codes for CASSLRHSETQYF.

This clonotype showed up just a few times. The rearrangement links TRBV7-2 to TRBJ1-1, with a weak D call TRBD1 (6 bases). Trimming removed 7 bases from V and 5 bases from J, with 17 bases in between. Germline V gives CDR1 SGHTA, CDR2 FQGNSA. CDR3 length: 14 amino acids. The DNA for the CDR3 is TGTGCCAGCAAAGGCGGAGGGGGGAATACTGAAGCTTTCTTT. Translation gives CASKGGGGNTEAFF.

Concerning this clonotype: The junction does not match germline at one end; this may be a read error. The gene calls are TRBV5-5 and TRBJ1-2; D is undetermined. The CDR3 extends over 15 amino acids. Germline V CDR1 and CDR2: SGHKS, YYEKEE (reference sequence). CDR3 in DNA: TGTGCCAGCAGCTTTCTACGGGCCCTACGGATGTCCTACACATTC. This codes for CASSFLRALRMSYTF.

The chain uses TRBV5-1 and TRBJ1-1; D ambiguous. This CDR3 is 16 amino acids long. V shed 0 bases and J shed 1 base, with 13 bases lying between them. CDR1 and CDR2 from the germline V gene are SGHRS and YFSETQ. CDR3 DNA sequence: TGCGCCAGCAGCTTGGTGTATCGGGGTTCGAACACTGAAGCTTTCTTT. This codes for CASSLVYRGSNTEAFF.